The rows below give T cell receptor beta chains drawn from one sample of a study of blood T cell repertoires in COVID-19. The table came from immunoSEQ multiplex PCR; TCRdb's copy has only in-frame clones and leaves some out. The sample contains around 50,000 clones, over 75% of which appear only once. The specimen sequenced was peripheral blood. The receptor source for this set is a man aged 65 to 85 with acute or convalescent COVID-19. CDR3s include the opening cysteine and the closing phenylalanine or tryptophan. Fields, in order: CDR3 protein, CDR3 DNA, D gene, clone size, V gene, J gene. D genes are given only for firm matches. Part of the rows lack a size; the others show once, few, many or a class for expanded clones.

CASSLGGGNNEQFF	TGTGCCAGCAGCTTAGGCGGGGGAAACAATGAGCAGTTCTTC	TRBD2	.	TRBV11-3	TRBJ2-1
CASSSNSYGYTF	TGTGCCAGCAGCTCGAACAGCTATGGCTACACCTTC	.	.	TRBV11-2	TRBJ1-2
CASSQWAGAMNYGYTF	TGTGCCAGCAGCCAGTGGGCAGGGGCAATGAACTATGGCTACACCTTC	.	.	TRBV14	TRBJ1-2
CASSQAPGSQETQYF	TGTGCCAGCAGCCAAGCCCCGGGTTCACAAGAGACCCAGTACTTC	.	.	TRBV4-2	TRBJ2-5
CASSVGLDSNQPQHF	TGTGCCAGCAGCGTCGGACTCGATAGCAATCAGCCCCAGCATTTT	.	.	TRBV9	TRBJ1-5
CASSRDRYTEAFF	TGTGCCAGCAGCCGCGACAGGTACACTGAAGCTTTCTTT	.	few	TRBV7-3	TRBJ1-1
CAISESPSEGPDTQYF	TGTGCCATCAGTGAGTCGCCTAGCGAGGGCCCAGATACGCAGTATTTT	.	.	TRBV10-3	TRBJ2-3
CASSLNYPPSTGELFF	TGCGCCAGCAGCCTTAACTACCCCCCCAGCACCGGGGAGCTGTTTTTT	.	.	TRBV4-1	TRBJ2-2
CASSESTSGGYNEQFF	TGCGCCAGCAGTGAGTCGACTAGCGGGGGCTACAATGAGCAGTTCTTC	TRBD2	.	TRBV10-1	TRBJ2-1
CASSLSLSDEQFF	TGTGCCAGCAGCTTATCGCTCTCGGATGAGCAGTTCTTC	.	.	TRBV7-9	TRBJ2-1
CASIKHGSPNTEAFF	TGTGCCAGCATCAAACACGGGTCCCCTAACACTGAAGCTTTCTTT	.	.	TRBV6-5	TRBJ1-1
CASSPGVAGTVNEKLFF	TGCGCCAGCAGCCCGGGGGTCGCCGGGACAGTAAATGAAAAACTGTTTTTT	TRBD1	.	TRBV4-3	TRBJ1-4
CASSPGREKLFF	TGTGCCAGCTCACCCGGTCGGGAAAAACTGTTTTTT	.	.	TRBV18	TRBJ1-4
CASSYLQMNTEAFF	TGTGCCAGCAGTTACTTACAGATGAACACTGAAGCTTTCTTT	.	.	TRBV6-5	TRBJ1-1
CASRSLREANYGYTF	TGTGCCAGCAGATCTTTGAGGGAAGCTAACTATGGCTACACCTTC	.	.	TRBV6-8	TRBJ1-2
CASSLESGFQEGNYGYTF	TGTGCCAGCAGCTTGGAGTCCGGGTTCCAGGAGGGTAACTATGGCTACACCTTC	.	.	TRBV5-5	TRBJ1-2
CASSIGQGVAEQYF	TGTGCCAGTAGTATCGGACAGGGGGTGGCCGAGCAGTACTTC	TRBD1	.	TRBV19	TRBJ2-7
CASSVGDRVGTQYF	TGTGCCAGCAGCGTAGGTGACAGGGTTGGGACCCAGTACTTC	TRBD1	.	TRBV9	TRBJ2-5
CASGWDYYNEQFF	TGTGCTAGTGGATGGGACTACTACAATGAGCAGTTCTTC	TRBD2	.	TRBV12-5	TRBJ2-1
CASSPRGLAGNTIYF	TGTGCCAGCAGTCCCCGAGGACTTGCTGGAAACACCATATATTTT	.	.	TRBV27	TRBJ1-3
CASSLVLGYPTEAFF	TGTGCCAGCAGCTTAGTTCTGGGCTACCCCACTGAAGCTTTCTTT	.	.	TRBV7-9	TRBJ1-1
CASSVAGTDLGEQYF	TGTGCCAGCAGCGTAGCTGGGACTGACTTGGGCGAGCAGTACTTC	.	.	TRBV9	TRBJ2-7
CASSLGFDGTSTDTQYF	TGTGCCAGCAGCTTAGGGTTTGACGGGACTAGCACAGATACGCAGTATTTT	.	.	TRBV11-2	TRBJ2-3
CASSADRGLSNEKLFF	TGTGCCAGCAGTGCCGACAGGGGGCTGTCTAATGAAAAACTGTTTTTT	TRBD1	.	TRBV25-1	TRBJ1-4
CASSVRDRNVQYF	TGTGCCAGCAGTGTCCGGGACAGAAATGTGCAGTACTTC	TRBD1	.	TRBV2	TRBJ2-7
CASGLVLGSAQLTSGGNTEAFF	TGTGCTAGTGGTTTGGTACTCGGCAGCGCGCAACTGACTTCAGGGGGGAACACTGAAGCTTTCTTT	TRBD1	.	TRBV12-5	TRBJ1-1
CASSLSGGAGNTIYF	TGTGCCAGCAGCTTATCCGGGGGGGCTGGAAACACCATATATTTT	.	.	TRBV7-2	TRBJ1-3
CASSLYGTGVDQLFF	TGTGCCAGCAGCTTGTATGGGACAGGGGTGGACCAACTGTTTTTT	TRBD1	.	TRBV5-6	TRBJ1-4
CASSQYQEGWTEAFF	TGCGCCAGCAGCCAATACCAGGAAGGATGGACTGAAGCTTTCTTT	.	.	TRBV4-3	TRBJ1-1
CASSQGWGISYEQYF	TGCGCCAGCAGCCAAGGTTGGGGCATTTCCTACGAGCAGTACTTC	.	few	TRBV4-1	TRBJ2-7
CASSVDRDTQYF	TGCGCCAGCAGCGTGGACAGAGATACGCAGTATTTT	.	.	TRBV5-1	TRBJ2-3
CASSSDATGQSSYNEQFF	TGCGCCAGCAGCTCCGACGCGACGGGACAGAGCTCCTACAATGAGCAGTTCTTC	TRBD1	once	TRBV5-1	TRBJ2-1
CASNRQNNSPLHF	TGTGCCAGTAACAGGCAGAATAATTCACCCCTCCACTTT	.	few	TRBV19	TRBJ1-6
CASRPWTGAGYNSPLHF	TGTGCCAGCAGACCTTGGACAGGGGCCGGTTATAATTCACCCCTCCACTTT	TRBD1	.	TRBV6-2/TRBV6-3	TRBJ1-6
CASSRRVRRSSYEQYF	TGTGCCAGCAGCAGGAGGGTTCGGCGAAGCTCCTACGAGCAGTACTTC	.	.	TRBV3-1/TRBV3-2	TRBJ2-7
CASSFGARGGDTEAFF	TGTGCCAGCAGTTTTGGCGCGCGGGGAGGGGACACTGAAGCTTTCTTT	.	.	TRBV13	TRBJ1-1
CASNQVGTEAFF	TGTGCCAGCAACCAGGTCGGCACTGAAGCTTTCTTT	.	.	TRBV6-6	TRBJ1-1
CASSFESGFVGSETQYF	TGTGCCAGCAGCTTCGAATCAGGGTTCGTTGGAAGCGAGACCCAGTACTTC	.	.	TRBV7-8	TRBJ2-5
CASSDGTSGPLHTDTQYF	TGTGCCAGCAGTGACGGGACTAGCGGGCCGCTCCATACAGATACGCAGTATTTT	TRBD2	.	TRBV6-1	TRBJ2-3
CASSRSRQGPGYSNQPQHF	TGTGCCAGTAGTAGGAGTCGACAGGGGCCCGGCTATAGCAATCAGCCCCAGCATTTT	TRBD1	.	TRBV19	TRBJ1-5
CASSRPPGQGGYNEQFF	TGCGCCAGCAGTCGCCCGCCAGGGCAGGGTGGCTACAATGAGCAGTTCTTC	.	few	TRBV23-1	TRBJ2-1
CAWSGDRGNYGYTF	TGTGCCTGGAGTGGTGACAGGGGAAACTATGGCTACACCTTC	TRBD1	.	TRBV30	TRBJ1-2
CASSPVSSGGPYEQYF	TGCGCCAGCAGCCCGGTCTCGAGCGGGGGTCCCTACGAGCAGTACTTC	TRBD2	once	TRBV5-1	TRBJ2-7
CASRTSARGINNEQFF	TGTGCCAGCAGAACATCGGCGCGGGGGATAAACAATGAGCAGTTCTTC	TRBD2	.	TRBV11-1	TRBJ2-1
CASSQAGGLGETQYF	TGTGCCAGCAGCCAAGCGGGGGGACTTGGGGAGACCCAGTACTTC	TRBD2	once	TRBV4-2	TRBJ2-5
CASSDGRDTSPLHF	TGTGCCAGCAGTGACGGCCGGGACACTTCACCCCTCCACTTT	.	.	TRBV6-1	TRBJ1-6
CASSSDSVAGGYNEQFF	TGTGCCAGCAGCTCCGACTCGGTAGCGGGGGGGTACAATGAGCAGTTCTTC	TRBD2	.	TRBV7-2	TRBJ2-1
CASSQGTAYTGELFF	TGCGCCAGCAGCCAAGGGACAGCCTACACCGGGGAGCTGTTTTTT	.	.	TRBV4-1	TRBJ2-2
CASSPGYEQYF	TGTGCCAGCAGCCCCGGGTACGAGCAGTACTTC	.	.	TRBV5-5	TRBJ2-7
CAWRSSLTGEAFF	TGTGCCTGGAGATCTTCCCTAACAGGGGAAGCTTTCTTT	.	.	TRBV30	TRBJ1-1
CASSPSTGRSSYEQYF	TGTGCCAGCTCACCGTCGACAGGGAGGAGCTCCTACGAGCAGTACTTC	.	.	TRBV18	TRBJ2-7
CASSPQIGAGGYNEQFF	TGTGCCAGCAGCCCCCAAATCGGGGCAGGGGGTTACAATGAGCAGTTCTTC	TRBD1	.	TRBV5-4	TRBJ2-1
CATSRDVAGQAVSPLHF	TGTGCCACCAGCAGGGATGTGGCGGGACAGGCAGTTTCACCCCTCCACTTT	TRBD1	.	TRBV15	TRBJ1-6
CASSLDKDRGTGNTIYF	TGCGCCAGCAGCTTGGATAAAGACAGGGGAACTGGAAACACCATATATTTT	TRBD1	.	TRBV5-1	TRBJ1-3
CASSLNQVMNTEAFF	TGTGCCAGCAGCCTGAACCAGGTTATGAACACTGAAGCTTTCTTT	.	.	TRBV6-5	TRBJ1-1
CASSPRLADYNEQFF	TGTGCCAGCAGCCCTCGGTTAGCGGACTACAATGAGCAGTTCTTC	.	.	TRBV7-9	TRBJ2-1
CASSPDKGIYEQYF	TGCGCCAGCAGCCCGGACAAGGGGATCTACGAGCAGTACTTC	.	medium-sized	TRBV4-3	TRBJ2-7
CSVVMGGTNTGELFF	TGCAGCGTTGTGATGGGGGGGACGAACACCGGGGAGCTGTTTTTT	TRBD2	once	TRBV29-1	TRBJ2-2
CASSHGLYYGYTF	TGTGCCAGCAGTCACGGACTTTACTATGGCTACACCTTC	.	once	TRBV27	TRBJ1-2